This TCR beta chain stems from a study of blood T cells in healthy people across ages. The CDR3 sequence is 14 residues long. Germline V gene sequence: CDR1 SGHVS, CDR2 FQNEAQ. The V end lost 5 bases, the J end lost 3 bases, and 14 bases lay between the germline ends. Details on this clonotype: Its specificity is not known.

The study's findings and limits: Estimated diversity across one million T cells was deemed an underestimate. In long-lived donors, naive CD4+ cell counts and diversity exceeded those of aged donors.

Combining a sample-barcoded 5' primer with a J-beta primer mix, a second PCR ran for roughly 6 to 12 cycles. Each sample provided no less than 2.5 million CDR3-containing paired-end reads. TCRdb itself ran the 5' RACE reads through MiXCR, one entry per CDR3 protein. The sample shows roughly 930,000 distinct CDR3 sequences, about 44% of them seen only once. The clonotype comes from a man younger than 40 in good health. The chain couples TRBV7-8 to TRBJ2-7, with a weak D call TRBD2 (6 bases). The sample comprised blood. This CDR3 reads CASSARPEGYEQYF. The DNA of the CDR3 is TGTGCCAGCAGCGCCCGCCCGGAGGGCTACGAGCAGTACTTC.